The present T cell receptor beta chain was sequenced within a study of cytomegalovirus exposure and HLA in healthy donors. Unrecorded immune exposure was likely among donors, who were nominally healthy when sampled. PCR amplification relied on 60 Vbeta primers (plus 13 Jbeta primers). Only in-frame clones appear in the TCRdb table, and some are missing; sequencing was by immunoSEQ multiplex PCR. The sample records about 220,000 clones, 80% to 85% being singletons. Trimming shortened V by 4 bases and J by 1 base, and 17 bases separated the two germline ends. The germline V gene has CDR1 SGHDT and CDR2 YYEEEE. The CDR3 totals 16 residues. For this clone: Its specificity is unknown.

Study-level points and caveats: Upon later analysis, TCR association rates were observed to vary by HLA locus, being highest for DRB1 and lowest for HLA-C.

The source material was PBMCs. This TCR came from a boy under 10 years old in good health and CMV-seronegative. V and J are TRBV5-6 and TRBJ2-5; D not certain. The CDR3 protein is CASSVSTDRLQETQYF. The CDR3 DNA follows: TGTGCCAGCAGCGTATCCACAGATCGTCTCCAAGAGACCCAGTACTTC.